The clone carrying this TCR beta chain has ten or more counts. This specimen comes from a study of early T cells in non-severe SARS-CoV-2 infection. In germline, CDR1 is SGHDT, CDR2 YYEEEE. Trimming took 3 bases from V and 0 from J, leaving 16 bases between them. The CDR3 is made up of 17 amino acids. Researchers attached unique molecular identifiers to individual cDNA molecules. TCRdb re-analysed the 5' RACE reads in MiXCR, keeping a single row per CDR3 protein. Seen here are roughly 52,000 distinct CDR3 sequences, approximately 8% observed once, and the top ten hold 9.4%. This clonotype originated in an adult who was a healthcare worker with PCR-confirmed SARS-CoV-2 infection or an uninfected control (not recorded which). The gene calls are TRBV5-6 and TRBJ1-5; possible D gene TRBD1, 6 bases. Sequencing was performed on whole blood. In DNA form, the CDR3 reads TGTGCCAGCAGCTCCGGCGGAGGGGGGTATAGCAATCAGCCCCAGCATTTT. Its translation is CASSSGGGGYSNQPQHF. Supplemented by reference TRBV5-6 and TRBJ1-5, the full variable domain reads DAGVTQSPTHLIKTRGQQVTLRCSPKSGHDTVSWYQQALGQGPQFIFQYYEEEERQRGNFPDRFSGHQFPNYSSELNVNALLLGDSALYLCASSSGGGGYSNQPQHFGDGTRLSIL.